This T cell receptor (beta chain) emerged from a study of cytomegalovirus exposure and HLA in healthy donors. Whole-study context: A previous analysis identified approximately 110 million unique TCR beta sequences derived from some 170 million T cells.

Study conclusions and caveats: Most of the TCR beta V segments (in an earlier analysis) were productive either about 87% or about 30% of the time. In a later analysis, across HLA loci, associated TCR counts were highest for DRB1, lowest for HLA-C. CMV antigen specificity was confirmed in vitro for three CMV-associated chains.

Germline assignment: CDR1 SNHLY and CDR2 FYNNEI. This CDR3 has 15 amino acids. V lost 4 bases, J lost 2 bases, and 4 bases stayed unmatched. PCR used 60 Vbeta primers and 13 Jbeta primers. Sequencing used immunoSEQ multiplex PCR; TCRdb keeps in-frame clones, though not all of them. The sample contains roughly 220,000 clones, approximately 68% of which appear only once. For this clone: Its antigen is unidentified.

The rearrangement links TRBV2 to TRBJ2-1, with TRBD2 identical over 8 bases. The TCR sequence derives from a woman aged 25-40 years in good health and CMV-seronegative. Sequenced input: PBMCs. CDR3 sequence reads: CASSVGTRAYNEQFF. The CDR3 DNA is TGTGCCAGCAGTGTCGGGACTAGAGCCTACAATGAGCAGTTCTTC.